The sequence of this TCR beta chain was determined in a study of T cell responses to AZD1222 COVID-19 vaccine. Study background: Pooled together were second doses at about 4 or about 12 weeks. Study-wide results and limits: Donors, mostly white British, included more females; clonal diversity was possibly underestimated. Reports say nearly half of spike-specific TCRs go after unmutated variant regions. Seropositivity was recorded at baseline in only a handful of AZD1222 recipients.

The germline gives CDR1 MNHEY, CDR2 SVGAGI. The CDR3 is 14 residues long. The V end was cut by 7 bases, the J end by 5 bases, with 15 bases between. Method: immunoSEQ multiplex PCR; TCRdb's copy keeps in-frame clones and lacks some. The sample holds 100,000 to 150,000 clones, 80% to 90% seen once. As for this clone: Its antigen remains unknown.

This receptor was obtained from an adult in good health. The chain couples TRBV6-5 to TRBJ2-1; a possible D gene is TRBD2 (5 bases). The source was peripheral blood, collected on day 0 of AZD1222 vaccination. Here the CDR3 DNA reads TGTGCCAGCAAACCGGGGTCTCCCCACAATGAGCAGTTCTTC. It encodes CASKPGSPHNEQFF.